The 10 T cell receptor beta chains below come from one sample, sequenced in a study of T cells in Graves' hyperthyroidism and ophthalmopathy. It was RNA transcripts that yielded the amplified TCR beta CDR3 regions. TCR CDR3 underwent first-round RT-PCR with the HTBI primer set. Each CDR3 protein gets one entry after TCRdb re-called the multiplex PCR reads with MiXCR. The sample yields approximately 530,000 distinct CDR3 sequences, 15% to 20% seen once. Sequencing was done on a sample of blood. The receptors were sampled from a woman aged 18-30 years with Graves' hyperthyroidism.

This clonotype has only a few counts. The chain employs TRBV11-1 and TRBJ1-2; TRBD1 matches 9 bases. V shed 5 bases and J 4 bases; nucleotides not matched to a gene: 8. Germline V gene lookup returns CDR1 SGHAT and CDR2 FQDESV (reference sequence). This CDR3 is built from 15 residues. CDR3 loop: CASSLGTGSIYGYTF. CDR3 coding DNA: TGTGCCAGCAGCCTTGGGACAGGGTCGATCTATGGCTACACCTTC.

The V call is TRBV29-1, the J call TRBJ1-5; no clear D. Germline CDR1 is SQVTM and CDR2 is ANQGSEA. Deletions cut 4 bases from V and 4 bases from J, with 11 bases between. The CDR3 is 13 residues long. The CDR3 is CSVASSLNQPQHF. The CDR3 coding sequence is TGCAGCGTTGCGAGCAGTCTAAATCAGCCCCAGCATTTT.

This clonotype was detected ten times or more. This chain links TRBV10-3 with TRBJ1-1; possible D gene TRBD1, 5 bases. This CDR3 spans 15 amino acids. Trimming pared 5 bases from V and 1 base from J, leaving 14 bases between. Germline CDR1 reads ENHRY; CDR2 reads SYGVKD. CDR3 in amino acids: CAISPDSTQNTEAFF. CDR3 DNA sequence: TGTGCCATCAGTCCTGACAGCACGCAGAACACTGAAGCTTTCTTT.

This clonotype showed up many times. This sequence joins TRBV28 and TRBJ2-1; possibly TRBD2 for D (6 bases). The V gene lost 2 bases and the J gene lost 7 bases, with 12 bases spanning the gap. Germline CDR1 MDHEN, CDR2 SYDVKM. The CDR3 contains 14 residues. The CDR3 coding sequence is TGTGCCAGCAGTTTAGACCGGGGGACGAATGAGCAGTTCTTC. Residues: CASSLDRGTNEQFF.

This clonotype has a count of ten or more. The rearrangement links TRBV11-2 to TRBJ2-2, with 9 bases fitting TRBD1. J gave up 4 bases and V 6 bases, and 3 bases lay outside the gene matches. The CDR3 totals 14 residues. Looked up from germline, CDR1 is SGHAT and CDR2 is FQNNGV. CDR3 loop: CASSGQGLTGELFF. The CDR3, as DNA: TGTGCCAGCAGTGGACAGGGGCTCACCGGGGAGCTGTTTTTT.

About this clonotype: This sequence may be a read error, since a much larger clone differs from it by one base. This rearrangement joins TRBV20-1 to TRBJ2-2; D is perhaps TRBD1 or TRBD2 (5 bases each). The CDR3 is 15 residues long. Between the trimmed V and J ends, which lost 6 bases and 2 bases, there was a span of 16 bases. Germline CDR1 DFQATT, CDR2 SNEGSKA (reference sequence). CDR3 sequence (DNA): TGCAGTGCCAAGGGGAGCGGACCTAACACCGGGGAGCTGTTTTTT. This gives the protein CSAKGSGPNTGELFF.

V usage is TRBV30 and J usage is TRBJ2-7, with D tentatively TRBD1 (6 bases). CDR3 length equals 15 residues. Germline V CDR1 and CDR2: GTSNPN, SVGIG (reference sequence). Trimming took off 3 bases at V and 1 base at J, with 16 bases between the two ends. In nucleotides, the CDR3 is TGTGCCTGGAGGGCAACAGGGAGATCATCCTACGAGCAGTACTTC. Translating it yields CAWRATGRSSYEQYF.

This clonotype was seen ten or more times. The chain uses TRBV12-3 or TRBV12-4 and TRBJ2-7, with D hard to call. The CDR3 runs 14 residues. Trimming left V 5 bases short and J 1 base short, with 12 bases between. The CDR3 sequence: CASSPKTRSYEQYF. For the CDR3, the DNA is TGTGCCAGCAGTCCCAAGACACGTTCCTACGAGCAGTACTTC.

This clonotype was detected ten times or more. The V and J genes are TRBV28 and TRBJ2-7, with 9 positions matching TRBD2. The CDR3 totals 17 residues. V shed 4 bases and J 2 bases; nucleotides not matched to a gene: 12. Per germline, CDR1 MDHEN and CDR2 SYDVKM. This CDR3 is CASSSTLGREGTYEQYF. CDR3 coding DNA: TGTGCCAGCAGTTCTACCCTGGGGCGGGAGGGAACCTACGAGCAGTACTTC.

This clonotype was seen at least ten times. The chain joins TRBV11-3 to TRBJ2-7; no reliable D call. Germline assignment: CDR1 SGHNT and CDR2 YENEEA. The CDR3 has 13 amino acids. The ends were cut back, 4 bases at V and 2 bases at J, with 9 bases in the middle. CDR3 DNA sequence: TGTGCCAGCAGCTCATACGGTGCCTACGAGCAGTACTTC. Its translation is CASSSYGAYEQYF.